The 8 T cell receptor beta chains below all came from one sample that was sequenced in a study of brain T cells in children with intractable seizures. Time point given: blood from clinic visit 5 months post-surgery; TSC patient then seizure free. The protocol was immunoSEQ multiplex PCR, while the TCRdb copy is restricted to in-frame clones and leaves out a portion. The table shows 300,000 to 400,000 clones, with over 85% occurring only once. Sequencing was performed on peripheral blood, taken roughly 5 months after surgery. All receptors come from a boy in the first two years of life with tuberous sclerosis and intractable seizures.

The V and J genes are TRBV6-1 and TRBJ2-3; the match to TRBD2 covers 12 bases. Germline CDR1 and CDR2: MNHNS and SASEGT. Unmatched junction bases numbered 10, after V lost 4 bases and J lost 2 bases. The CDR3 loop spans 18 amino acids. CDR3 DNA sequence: TGTGCCAGCAGTGCCAACGCCCGACTAGCGGGGGACACAGATACGCAGTATTTT. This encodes CASSANARLAGDTDTQYF.

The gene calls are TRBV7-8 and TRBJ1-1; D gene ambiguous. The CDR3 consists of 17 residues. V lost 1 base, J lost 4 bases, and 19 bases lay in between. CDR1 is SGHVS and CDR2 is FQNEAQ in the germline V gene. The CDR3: CASSLVGGGFGPTEAFF. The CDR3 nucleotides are TGTGCCAGCAGCTTAGTAGGCGGTGGGTTTGGTCCCACTGAAGCTTTCTTT.

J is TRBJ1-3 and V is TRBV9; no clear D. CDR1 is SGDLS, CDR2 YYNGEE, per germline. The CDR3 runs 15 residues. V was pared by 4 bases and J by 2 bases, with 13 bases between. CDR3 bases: TGTGCCAGCAGCCTCAGGCCTACCCCTGGAAACACCATATATTTT. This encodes CASSLRPTPGNTIYF.

Here the CDR3 DNA reads TGTGCCAGCAGTTCCTTTAGCGGGGGGGAACGAAATACGCAGTATTTT. This codes for CASSSFSGGERNTQYF. The chain uses TRBV6-6 and TRBJ2-3; 11 nucleotides line up with TRBD2. This CDR3 comprises 16 residues. Trimming took 4 bases from V and 7 from J; bases not matched to a gene: 10. The V gene's germline CDR1 is MNHNY and CDR2 SVGAGI (reference sequence).

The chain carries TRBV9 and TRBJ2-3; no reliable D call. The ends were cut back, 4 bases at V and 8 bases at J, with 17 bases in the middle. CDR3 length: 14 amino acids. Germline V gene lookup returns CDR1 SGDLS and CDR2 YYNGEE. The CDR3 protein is CASSPRGTLGTQYF. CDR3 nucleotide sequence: TGTGCCAGCAGCCCCCGAGGTACATTGGGTACGCAGTATTTT.

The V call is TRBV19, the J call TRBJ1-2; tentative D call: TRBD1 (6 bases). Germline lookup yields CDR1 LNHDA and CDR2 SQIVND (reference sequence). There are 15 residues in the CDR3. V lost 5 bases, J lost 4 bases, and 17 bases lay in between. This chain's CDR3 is CASSLTGFQSYGYTF. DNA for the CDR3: TGTGCCAGTAGTCTTACAGGGTTTCAATCCTATGGCTACACCTTC.

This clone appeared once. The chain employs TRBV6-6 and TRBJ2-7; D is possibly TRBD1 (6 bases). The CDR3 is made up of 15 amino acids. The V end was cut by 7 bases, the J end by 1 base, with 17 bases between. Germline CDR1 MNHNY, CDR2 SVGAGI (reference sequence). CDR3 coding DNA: TGTGCCAGCACCCTGGGACAATCACTTTCCTACGAGCAGTACTTC. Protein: CASTLGQSLSYEQYF.

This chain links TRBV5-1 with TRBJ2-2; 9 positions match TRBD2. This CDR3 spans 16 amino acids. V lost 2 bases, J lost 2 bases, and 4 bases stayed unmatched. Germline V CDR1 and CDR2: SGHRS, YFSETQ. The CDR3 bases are TGCGCCAGCAGCTTAAAGCGGGGGGCAAACACCGGGGAGCTGTTTTTT. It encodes CASSLKRGANTGELFF.